This T cell receptor (beta chain) was observed in a study of cytomegalovirus exposure and HLA in healthy donors. PCR involved 60 Vbeta and 13 Jbeta primers. TCRdb keeps only in-frame clones here, not all; method: immunoSEQ multiplex PCR. The top ten clones hold roughly 12% of a sample with tens of thousands of clones, 60% to 80% of them seen once. By share, this clone ranks as medium-sized. Trimming shortened V by 3 bases and J by 2 bases, and 10 bases separated the two germline ends. The CDR3 is made up of 15 amino acids. Germline V lookup: CDR1 LNHNV, CDR2 YYDKDF (reference sequence). Specimen: PBMCs. This clonotype originated in a woman aged 35 to 49 in good health and CMV-seropositive. The V call is TRBV15, the J call TRBJ1-4, with no clear D. The CDR3 reads CATSRWGGTNEKLFF. CDR3 bases: TGTGCCACCAGCAGGTGGGGAGGGACTAATGAAAAACTGTTTTTT.